The rows below give T cell receptor beta chains drawn from one sample of a study of T cell responses to AZD1222 COVID-19 vaccine. The protocol was immunoSEQ multiplex PCR, while the TCRdb copy is restricted to in-frame clones and leaves out a portion. The sample lists under 150,000 clones, around 89% seen once, with approximately 10% in the top ten. Sample: peripheral blood, taken on day 0 of MenACWY control vaccination. Receptor source: an adult in good health. Both conserved end residues are trimmed from each CDR3. The order of the fields is V gene, J gene, CDR3 protein.

TRBV5-1,TRBJ1-3,ASRTGSGTIY
TRBV7-8,TRBJ1-5,ASSFRGGTGPQPQH
TRBV3-1/TRBV3-2,TRBJ1-1,ASSQVGRVAGSNTEAF
TRBV7-3,TRBJ2-7,ASSRTHGSGASYEQY
TRBV5-1,TRBJ1-1,ASSLEFQATEAF
TRBV5-1,TRBJ1-2,ASSIPGQDYGYT
TRBV28,TRBJ1-4,ASSPFGPTNEKLF
TRBV4-2,TRBJ1-1,ASSQELGAGGTEAF
TRBV3-1/TRBV3-2,TRBJ2-1,ASKRGLAGGDEQF
TRBV5-1,TRBJ1-6,ASSYGQVNNSPLH
TRBV29-1,TRBJ2-2,SVEKDSLGFTGELF
TRBV11-3,TRBJ2-3,ASSLVEGAVTDTQY